This T cell receptor beta chain is drawn from a study of CD8 T cells in Susac syndrome. This CDR3 region has 13 residues. Trimming cost V 2 bases and J 6 bases, with 10 bases left between them. Germline V lookup: CDR1 MDHEN, CDR2 SYDVKM. The RNA, about 0.5 to 1 ug, was put through reverse transcription using random hexamers. The TCR beta CDR3 was amplified by immunoSEQ multiplex PCR across 54 Vbeta, 13 Jbeta. MiXCR, run by TCRdb on the immunoSEQ multiplex PCR reads, gives a single entry per CDR3 protein. Of a few hundred thousand distinct CDR3 sequences listed, 95% were seen once; the top ten hold 0.085% to 0.095%.

Material for sequencing was CD4+ T cells from PBMCs. V is TRBV28 and J is TRBJ1-2; the D gene is possibly TRBD1 (5 bases). This receptor was taken from a human donor with multiple sclerosis. As DNA, the CDR3 is TGTGCCAGCAGTTTACCAGGGAGAAATGGCTACACCTTC. Protein sequence: CASSLPGRNGYTF.